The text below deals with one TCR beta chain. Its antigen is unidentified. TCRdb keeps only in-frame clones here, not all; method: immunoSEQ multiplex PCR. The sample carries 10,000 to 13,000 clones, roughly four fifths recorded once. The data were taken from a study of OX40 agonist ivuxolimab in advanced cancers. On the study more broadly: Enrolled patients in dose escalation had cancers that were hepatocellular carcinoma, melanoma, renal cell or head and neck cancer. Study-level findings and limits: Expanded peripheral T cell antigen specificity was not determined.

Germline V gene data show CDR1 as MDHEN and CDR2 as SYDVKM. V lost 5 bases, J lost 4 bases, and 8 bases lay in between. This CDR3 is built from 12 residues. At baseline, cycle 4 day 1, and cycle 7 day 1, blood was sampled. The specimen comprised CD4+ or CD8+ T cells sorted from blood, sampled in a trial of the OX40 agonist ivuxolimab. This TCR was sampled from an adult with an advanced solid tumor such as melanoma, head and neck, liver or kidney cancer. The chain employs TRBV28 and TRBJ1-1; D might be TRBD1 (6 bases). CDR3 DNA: TGTGCCAGCAGTAGGGGGGTCACTGAAGCTTTCTTT. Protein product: CASSRGVTEAFF.